These T cell receptor beta chains were read from a single sample in a study of T cell repertoires in cytomegalovirus infection. TCRdb itself ran the reads through MiXCR, one entry per CDR3 protein. The sample has 300,000 to 400,000 distinct CDR3 sequences, 18% seen once. Sample: PBMCs. These receptors came from a human donor in good health (CMV status not recorded). Some clones in this sample may be carry-over from other donors' samples. The CDR3 runs from the conserved cysteine through the conserved F or W. The D gene is left open where the match is weak. Not all rows give a size; the values are once, few, many and, for expanded clones, a class.

>TRBJ2-7|TRBV6-1|NA|NA
TGTGCCAGCAGTGTATATATCCACGAGCAGTACTTC
CASSVYIHEQYF
>TRBJ2-3|TRBV7-2|NA|many
TGTGCCAGCAGAAAAAGTAGCACAGATACGCAGTATTTT
CASRKSSTDTQYF
>TRBJ1-1|TRBV20-1|TRBD1|many
TGCAGTGCTAGAGCCGGGACAGGGAACACTGAAGCTTTCTTT
CSARAGTGNTEAFF
>TRBJ2-3|TRBV11-2|TRBD2|many
TGTGCCAGCAGCACCCGAGCGGGGGGGCTACGAACGCAGTATTTT
CASSTRAGGLRTQYF
>TRBJ2-5|TRBV19|NA|few
TGTGCCAGTAGTAGGCCCCGGGAGACCCAGTACTTC
CASSRPRETQYF
>TRBJ1-4|TRBV15|NA|few
TGTGCCACCAGCCCCGGCGGCAGGGAGAATGAAAAACTGTTTTTT
CATSPGGRENEKLFF
>TRBJ1-5|TRBV12-3/TRBV12-4|TRBD1|many
TGTGCCAGCAGCTCCGGGACAGGTCCGTCCCAGCATTTT
CASSSGTGPSQHF
>TRBJ1-2|TRBV24-1|NA|NA
TGTGCCACCGGACAAAAAATGTTCTATGGCTACACCTTC
CATGQKMFYGYTF
>TRBJ2-1|TRBV11-2|NA|few
TGTGCCAGCAGCTTTGCTTATGAGCAGTTCTTC
CASSFAYEQFF
>TRBJ1-4|TRBV7-2|NA|many
TGTGCCAGCAGCTCCTCGACAGTCCCTAATGAAAAACTGTTTTTT
CASSSSTVPNEKLFF
>TRBJ2-5|TRBV7-6|NA|many
TGTGCCAGCAGCGGCGACAAAGAGACCCAGTACTTC
CASSGDKETQYF
>TRBJ1-1|TRBV5-5|NA|many
TGTGCCAGCAGCTTTCAATCGAACACTGAAGCTTTCTTT
CASSFQSNTEAFF
>TRBJ2-7|TRBV6-2/TRBV6-3|TRBD1|NA
TGTGCCACCCGGGACAGGGGCCACGAGCAGTACTTC
CATRDRGHEQYF
>TRBJ1-2|TRBV28|NA|many
TGTGCCAGCAGTTTATCCGGGGCGGGGGTTTGGCGCTACACCTTC
CASSLSGAGVWRYTF
>TRBJ2-3|TRBV12-3/TRBV12-4|TRBD2|few
TGTGCCAGCAGCCGGTCGGGGGGGTCAGATACGCAGTATTTT
CASSRSGGSDTQYF
>TRBJ2-1|TRBV3-1|TRBD2|few
TGTGCCAGCAGCCATCGGACTAGCAACTATGAGCAGTTCTTC
CASSHRTSNYEQFF
>TRBJ2-3|TRBV10-3|NA|few
TGTGCCGTCCAGGGTCTAAGCACAGATACGCAGTATTTT
CAVQGLSTDTQYF
>TRBJ2-7|TRBV7-6|NA|NA
TGTGCCAGCAGCACCGGGACACGGAGCTACGAGCAGTACTTC
CASSTGTRSYEQYF
>TRBJ2-3|TRBV11-2|TRBD2|NA
TGTGCCAGCAGCTCCACGGGAGGAGGCGCAGATACGCAGTATTTT
CASSSTGGGADTQYF
>TRBJ2-7|TRBV20-1|NA|few
TGCAGTGCTCTGACAGCTAGCTACGAGCAGTACTTC
CSALTASYEQYF
>TRBJ2-1|TRBV6-1|TRBD2|few
TGTGCCAGCACTAAAGCGGGGGGTCAAAATGAGCAGTTCTTC
CASTKAGGQNEQFF
>TRBJ2-5|TRBV7-2|NA|many
TGTGCCAGCAGCTTAGAGGTTGGCGAGACCCAGTACTTC
CASSLEVGETQYF
>TRBJ2-3|TRBV4-2|TRBD2|many
TGTGCCAGCAGCCAAGAGGCTAGCGGGATTGGAGATACGCAGTATTTT
CASSQEASGIGDTQYF
>TRBJ1-2|TRBV20-1|NA|NA
TGCAGTGTAGAGACGCTTGATGGCTACACCTTC
CSVETLDGYTF
>TRBJ1-2|TRBV7-2|NA|NA
TGTGCCAGCAGCTTAGTGAGAGGGTTGGGCTATGGCTACACCTTC
CASSLVRGLGYGYTF
>TRBJ2-7|TRBV11-2|NA|NA
TGTGCCAGCAGCTTAGTACAGAGGGTAACCTACGAGCAGTACTTC
CASSLVQRVTYEQYF
>TRBJ1-1|TRBV7-2|NA|many
TGTGCCAGCAGCTCTACTGGCCCACGGCCTGAAGCTTTCTTT
CASSSTGPRPEAFF
>TRBJ2-5|TRBV7-2|NA|many
TGTGCCAGCAGCTTAGAGGACGTTTTCGTCCAAGAGACCCAGTACTTC
CASSLEDVFVQETQYF
>TRBJ2-5|TRBV18|TRBD1|NA
TGTGCCAGCTCACCAGGATTCGGACAGGAAGAGACCCAGTACTTC
CASSPGFGQEETQYF
>TRBJ2-1|TRBV7-9|TRBD1|many
TGTGCCAGCAGCCCAAGACAGGGCCAGGGTGAGCAGTTCTTC
CASSPRQGQGEQFF
>TRBJ1-2|TRBV28|NA|NA
TGTGCCAGCAGGTCAGCAGGGAAAGACTATGGCTACACCTTC
CASRSAGKDYGYTF